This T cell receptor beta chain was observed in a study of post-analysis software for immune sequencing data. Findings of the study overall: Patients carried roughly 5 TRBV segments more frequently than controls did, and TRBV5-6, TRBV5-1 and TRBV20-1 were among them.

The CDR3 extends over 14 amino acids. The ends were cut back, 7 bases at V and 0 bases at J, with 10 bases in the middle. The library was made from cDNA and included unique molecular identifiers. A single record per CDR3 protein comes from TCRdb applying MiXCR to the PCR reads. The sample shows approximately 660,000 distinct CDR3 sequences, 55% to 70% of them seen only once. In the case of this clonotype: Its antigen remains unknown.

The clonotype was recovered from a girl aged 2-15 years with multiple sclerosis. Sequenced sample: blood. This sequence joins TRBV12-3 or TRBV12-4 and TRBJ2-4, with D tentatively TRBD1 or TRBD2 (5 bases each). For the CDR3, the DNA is TGTGCCAGCACAGCCGGGACAGCCAAAAACATTCAGTACTTC. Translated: CASTAGTAKNIQYF.